These 21 T cell receptor beta chains originate from one sample sequenced in a study of molecular identifiers for immune sequencing clone quantification. TCRdb reanalysed the PCR reads using MiXCR and keeps one entry per CDR3 protein. The data hold a few hundred thousand distinct CDR3 sequences, with about 25% observed a single time. Sequencing input: naive CD8+ T cells from blood, with Jurkat cell RNA spiked in. Indicated subset: FACS-sorted CD8+CD4-CCR7+CD45RA+ naive T cells. Source of these receptors: a human donor in good health. Some libraries in this study had Jurkat cell RNA spiked in.

The chain is built from TRBV20-1 and TRBJ2-3, with 7 bases aligning to TRBD2. This CDR3 spans 15 amino acids. Germline assignment: CDR1 DFQATT and CDR2 SNEGSKA (reference sequence). V gave up 3 bases and J gave up 2 bases; unmatched junction bases: 8. The CDR3 sequence: CSASDLADHTDTQYF. Here the CDR3 DNA reads TGCAGTGCTAGTGATCTAGCGGACCACACAGATACGCAGTATTTT.

The chain joins TRBV19 to TRBJ2-1, with TRBD1 identical over 11 bases. In germline, CDR1 is LNHDA, CDR2 SQIVND (reference sequence). The CDR3 sequence is 16 residues long. The V and J ends lost 6 bases and 3 bases, in that order; junction bases with no gene match: 7. CDR3 protein: CASSLYGTGGYNEQFF. CDR3 in DNA: TGTGCCAGTAGCTTATACGGGACAGGGGGCTACAATGAGCAGTTCTTC.

About this clonotype itself: An end of the junction differs from the germline gene, which may be a read error. The chain carries TRBV12-3 or TRBV12-4 and TRBJ2-5; 7 bases align to TRBD2. This CDR3 spans 15 amino acids. The chain's CDR3 is CASSSPSSGKETQCF. In nucleotides, the CDR3 is TGTGCCAGCAGTTCCCCTTCTAGCGGTAAAGAGACCCAGTGCTTC.

CDR3 residues: CASSQEVEVCEQYF. CDR3 in DNA: TGCGCCAGCAGCCAAGAAGTGGAGGTGTGCGAGCAGTACTTC. The chain couples TRBV4-3 to TRBJ2-7, with D maybe TRBD2 (5 bases). V was trimmed by 0 bases and J by 6 bases, leaving 12 bases between them. CDR1 is LGHNA and CDR2 is YSLEER in the germline V gene. This CDR3 spans 14 amino acids.

This clonotype was counted only a few times. V gene TRBV6-2 or TRBV6-3 combines with J gene TRBJ1-1; 8 nucleotides align to TRBD1. The CDR3 has 17 residues. V shed 7 bases and J 1 base; nucleotides not matched to a gene: 14. Germline V gene data show CDR1 as MNHEY and CDR2 as SVGEGT. CDR3 protein: CASTIQPGQEKNTEAFF. The CDR3 nucleotides read TGTGCCAGCACCATACAACCGGGACAGGAGAAGAACACTGAAGCTTTCTTT.

The genes are TRBV2 and TRBJ1-1; the D is unclear. Germline V CDR1 and CDR2: SNHLY, FYNNEI. Trimming left V 8 bases short and J 3 bases short, with 7 bases between. The CDR3 has 11 amino acids. The CDR3 protein is CASRQYTEAFF. CDR3 sequence (DNA): TGTGCCAGCCGCCAGTACACTGAAGCTTTCTTT.

This clonotype has ten or more counts. CDR3 sequence reads: CASSSQGANYNEQFF. The CDR3 DNA follows: TGTGCCAGCAGCTCACAGGGGGCGAATTACAATGAGCAGTTCTTC. The gene calls are TRBV11-2 and TRBJ2-1, with 9 bases identical to TRBD1. CDR1 SGHAT and CDR2 FQNNGV come from the germline V gene. J was trimmed by 4 bases and V by 4 bases; bases with no gene match: 5. The CDR3 covers 15 residues. Filled out from reference TRBV11-2 and TRBJ2-1, the complete variable domain reads EAGVAQSPRYKIIEKRQSVAFWCNPISGHATLYWYQQILGQGPKLLIQFQNNGVVDDSQLPKDRFSAERLKGVDSTLKIQPAKLEDSAVYLCASSSQGANYNEQFFGPGTRLTVL.

The genes are TRBV29-1 and TRBJ2-7, with 10 bases lining up with TRBD2. The V and J ends lost 5 bases and 1 base, in that order; junction bases with no gene match: 5. The CDR3 consists of 14 residues. Germline lookup yields CDR1 SQVTM and CDR2 ANQGSEA. The CDR3 is CSVSLAGASYEQYF. The CDR3 nucleotides read TGCAGCGTTTCCCTAGCGGGGGCATCCTACGAGCAGTACTTC.

This clonotype turned up a few times. The chain is built from TRBV4-3 and TRBJ1-1, with D unresolved. Trimming left V 0 bases short and J 1 base short, with 12 bases between. Germline loops: CDR1 LGHNA, CDR2 YSLEER. The CDR3 extends over 16 amino acids. CDR3 sequence reads: CASSQESWAGNTEAFF. Written as DNA, the CDR3 is TGCGCCAGCAGCCAAGAGAGCTGGGCGGGGAACACTGAAGCTTTCTTT.

The genes are TRBV28 and TRBJ1-1, with 11 bases matching TRBD1. V shed 7 bases, J shed 5 bases, and the junction held 15 bases outside the gene matches. Germline lookup yields CDR1 MDHEN and CDR2 SYDVKM. The CDR3 has 17 residues. CDR3 nucleotide sequence: TGTGCCAGCACCGACCCTCCGGGGGACAGGGGGAGTACTGAAGCTTTCTTT. As protein: CASTDPPGDRGSTEAFF.

The chain couples TRBV28 to TRBJ1-1; D is uncertain. Germline CDR1 MDHEN, CDR2 SYDVKM. The V and J ends lost 5 bases and 0 bases respectively, with 4 bases between them. This CDR3 spans 12 amino acids. For the CDR3, the DNA is TGTGCCAGCAGTAAGATGAACACTGAAGCTTTCTTT. It yields the protein CASSKMNTEAFF.

This clonotype showed up many times. The V call is TRBV28, the J call TRBJ2-7, with TRBD2 identical over 14 bases. The CDR3 covers 18 residues. Germline CDR1 MDHEN, CDR2 SYDVKM. The ends lost 6 bases at V and 4 bases at J; junction bases unmatched: 14. CDR3 DNA: TGTGCCAGCAGCCGCCCATCCGGGACTAGCGGGGGCCTTTACGAGCAGTACTTC. Its protein product is CASSRPSGTSGGLYEQYF.

In its sample, this clonotype was seen a few times. The chain recombines TRBV30 with TRBJ2-7; 9 bases agree with TRBD1. V trimming: 5 bases; J trimming: 5 bases; junction bases outside the gene matches: 10. The CDR3 covers 14 residues. CDR1 is GTSNPN, CDR2 SVGIG, per germline (reference sequence). As DNA, the CDR3 is TGTGCCTGGGGTTCCGGGACAGGGTATGACGAGCAGTACTTC. Amino acids: CAWGSGTGYDEQYF.

This clonotype was seen a handful of times. The chain links TRBV27 to TRBJ1-1; 7 bases align to TRBD1. The J segment lost 2 bases and the V segment lost 0 bases, leaving 12 bases of the junction unmatched. This CDR3 region has 18 residues. Germline CDR1 reads MNHEY; CDR2 reads SMNVEV (reference sequence). The CDR3: CASSLSRTGVGANTEAFF. CDR3 in DNA: TGTGCCAGCAGTTTATCCCGGACAGGTGTTGGGGCTAACACTGAAGCTTTCTTT.

About this clonotype: Sequence at one end of the junction differs from germline and may be a read error. The chain combines TRBV9 with TRBJ2-7; TRBD1 or TRBD2 may be the D gene (5 bases each). The germline gives CDR1 SGDLS, CDR2 YYNGEE. The CDR3 is made up of 14 amino acids. CDR3 sequence reads: CANSVGGSSYEQYF. CDR3 DNA sequence: TGTGCCAACAGCGTTGGGGGAAGCTCCTACGAGCAGTACTTC.

As for this clonotype: This may come from a read error, since a much larger clone is one base off. The CDR3 bases are TGCAGCGTTGACCGGGGGGAGATGAAAGGAGCTTTCTTT. The encoded protein is CSVDRGEMKGAFF. V is TRBV29-1 and J is TRBJ1-1, with D possibly matching TRBD1 (5 bases). Germline values: CDR1 SQVTM, CDR2 ANQGSEA. Trimming shortened V by 3 bases and J by 10 bases, and 18 bases separated the two germline ends. CDR3 length: 13 amino acids. Variable domain in full (rest from reference TRBV29-1 and TRBJ1-1): SAVISQKPSRDICQRGTSLTIQCQVDSQVTMMFWYRQQPGQSLTLIATANQGSEATYESGFVIDKFPISRPNLTFSTLTVSNMSPEDSSIYLCSVDRGEMKGAFFGQGTRLTVV.

In regard to this clonotype: One end of the junction does not line up with germline, which may come from a read error. The chain carries TRBV7-9 and TRBJ1-6; D gene uncertain. The CDR3 has 15 amino acids. The germline V gene encodes CDR1 SEHNR and CDR2 FQNEAQ (reference sequence). The CDR3 loop reads CASGLVLQNNSPLHF. As DNA, the CDR3 is TGTGCCAGCGGCTTGGTACTACAGAATAATTCACCCCTCCACTTT. Full variable domain (rest looked up from reference TRBV7-9 and TRBJ1-6): DTGVSQNPRHKITKRGQNVTFRCDPISEHNRLYWYRQTLGQGPEFLTYFQNEAQLEKSRLLSDRFSAERPKGSFSTLEIQRTEQGDSAMYLCASGLVLQNNSPLHFGNGTRLTVT.

This clonotype was counted between two and nine times. The V call is TRBV19, the J call TRBJ2-7; perhaps TRBD1 as D (5 bases). CDR3 length: 14 residues. In germline, CDR1 is LNHDA, CDR2 SQIVND (reference sequence). The V end lost 5 bases, the J end lost 3 bases, and 14 bases lay between the germline ends. As DNA, the CDR3 is TGTGCCAGTAGTGCAACCCAGGGAATCTACGAGCAGTACTTC. Protein product: CASSATQGIYEQYF. The variable domain in full, with the rest retrieved from reference TRBV19 and TRBJ2-7, is DGGITQSPKYLFRKEGQNVTLSCEQNLNHDAMYWYRQDPGQGLRLIYYSQIVNDFQKGDIAEGYSVSREKKESFPLTVTSAQKNPTAFYLCASSATQGIYEQYFGPGTRLTVT.

The V call is TRBV3-1, the J call TRBJ2-1; TRBD2 aligns across 11 bases. Germline lookup yields CDR1 LGHDT and CDR2 YNNKEL (reference sequence). There are 19 residues in the CDR3. Trimming at V came to 0 bases and at J to 2 bases, leaving 9 bases not matched to a gene. CDR3 in amino acids: CASSQETSGRAETYNEQFF. CDR3 nucleotides: TGTGCCAGCAGCCAAGAAACTAGCGGGAGAGCAGAAACCTACAATGAGCAGTTCTTC.

J is TRBJ2-7 and V is TRBV20-1; D might be TRBD1 (5 bases). Looked up from germline, CDR1 is DFQATT and CDR2 is SNEGSKA (reference sequence). V shed 3 bases and J shed 2 bases, with 14 bases lying between them. CDR3 size: 14 residues. CDR3 loop: CSARGPLGTYEQYF. The DNA for the CDR3 is TGCAGTGCTAGGGGGCCCTTGGGAACCTACGAGCAGTACTTC.

With respect to this clonotype: A clone one base away is much larger, so this may be a read error. The chain uses TRBV29-1 and TRBJ1-1; tentatively, D is TRBD1 (5 bases). The germline V and J ends were trimmed by 5 bases and 1 base, with 17 bases remaining between them. CDR3 length equals 15 residues. Germline CDR1 SQVTM, CDR2 ANQGSEA. The CDR3 DNA reads as TGCAGCGTTCCTAAGGGGCACGGGACGAACACTGAAGCTTTCTTT. Translating it yields CSVPKGHGTNTEAFF. The variable domain in full, completed from reference TRBV29-1 and TRBJ1-1, reads SAVISQKPSRDICQRGTSLTIQCQVDSQVTMMFWYRQQPGQSLTLIATANQGSEATYESGFVIDKFPISRPNLTFSTLTVSNMSPEDSSIYLCSVPKGHGTNTEAFFGQGTRLTVV.